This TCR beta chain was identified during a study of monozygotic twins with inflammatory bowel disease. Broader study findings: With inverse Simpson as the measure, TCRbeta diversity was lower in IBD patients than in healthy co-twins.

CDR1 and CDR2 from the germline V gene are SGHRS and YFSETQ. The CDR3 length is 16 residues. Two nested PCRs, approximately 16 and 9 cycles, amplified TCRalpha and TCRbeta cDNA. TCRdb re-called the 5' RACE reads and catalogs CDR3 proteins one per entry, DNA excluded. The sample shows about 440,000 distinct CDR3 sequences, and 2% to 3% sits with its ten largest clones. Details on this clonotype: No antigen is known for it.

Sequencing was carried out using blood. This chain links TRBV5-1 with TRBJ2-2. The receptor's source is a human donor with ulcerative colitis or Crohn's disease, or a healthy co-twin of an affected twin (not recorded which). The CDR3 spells CASSSRGGLNTGELFF.